A selection of T cell receptor beta chains follows, all from one sample in a study of blood T cell repertoires in COVID-19. Sequencing used immunoSEQ multiplex PCR; TCRdb keeps in-frame clones, though not all of them. Of about 150,000 clones detected, roughly 78% appear once; the ten largest clones hold roughly 1.8%. The sequenced material came from peripheral blood. These receptor sequences come from an elderly man with acute or convalescent COVID-19. Both conserved end residues are trimmed from each CDR3.

TRBJ1-2 TRBV28 ASSPSGYGYT
TRBJ2-2 TRBV5-4 ASRGRQGSGTGELF
TRBJ2-5 TRBV6-5 ASSSGQAAQETQY
TRBJ1-1 TRBV5-1 ASSLDTGNTEAF
TRBJ2-1 TRBV6-5 ASSYLGTGGRNEQF
TRBJ2-7 TRBV20-1 SASSFRGSSYEQY
TRBJ2-5 TRBV7-2 ASSSNQGRETQY
TRBJ2-1 TRBV5-1 ASSWMGTSVSDNEQF
TRBJ2-7 TRBV14 ASSQDFGNSYEQY
TRBJ1-2 TRBV4-2 ASSPTGGQYGYT
TRBJ1-2 TRBV5-4 ASSREPVYGYT
TRBJ1-1 TRBV29-1 SVGQGASMNTEAF
TRBJ1-5 TRBV10-1 ASSESPGTGQPQH
TRBJ1-6 TRBV19 ASTASGGRRGNNSPLH
TRBJ2-3 TRBV15 ATGAGRTDTQY
TRBJ1-1 TRBV18 ASSPGPQAPEAF
TRBJ2-3 TRBV9 ASSVGPRLAGGLDTQY
TRBJ2-1 TRBV6-5 ASTPRWMNEQF
TRBJ2-7 TRBV9 AGKRGSYEQY
TRBJ2-1 TRBV3-1/TRBV3-2 ASSQKGILDEQF
TRBJ2-2 TRBV6-6 ASSPSGTGELF
TRBJ1-2 TRBV25-1 ASSQVNTLDGYT
TRBJ1-5 TRBV2 ASRVGQAGNQPQH
TRBJ2-5 TRBV28 AVGAGNQETQY
TRBJ2-2 TRBV5-4 ASSFGQGVVGELF
TRBJ1-2 TRBV5-4 ASPSAEGGYT
TRBJ2-3 TRBV5-6 ASSMGQGSTDTQY
TRBJ2-1 TRBV6-2/TRBV6-3 ASSYSGGGAREQF
TRBJ1-3 TRBV7-9 ASSPPGFGNTIY
TRBJ2-7 TRBV11-1 ASSLVGNIREQY
TRBJ2-1 TRBV19 ASTWTSGGTTYNEQF
TRBJ1-5 TRBV6-5 ASEGGQGSQPQH
TRBJ1-6 TRBV2 ASRIRRGRLGSYNSPLH
TRBJ2-5 TRBV15 ATKSGTSGGETQY
TRBJ2-3 TRBV5-1 ASSPKLQGEDTQY
TRBJ2-1 TRBV5-1 ASSFRLAGGNNEQF
TRBJ1-2 TRBV7-3 ASSPGGAGGYT
TRBJ2-4 TRBV11-3 ASSLGDGAKNIQY
TRBJ1-6 TRBV19 AGGPGQGGSPLH
TRBJ2-2 TRBV7-2 ASSLTGNTGELF
TRBJ1-2 TRBV4-3 ASSQDQGPNYGYT
TRBJ2-7 TRBV5-4 ASSLAKGAYEQY
TRBJ1-5 TRBV6-6 ASSSGQGNNQPQH
TRBJ1-4 TRBV9 ASSPTRGVAEKLF
TRBJ1-1 TRBV19 ASSILGHQNTEAF
TRBJ2-3 TRBV28 ASSYPPADTQY
TRBJ1-5 TRBV7-9 ASVSEEYHDQPQH
TRBJ2-3 TRBV20-1 SARTVDTQY